This T cell receptor beta chain was observed in a study of chemoradiotherapy in HPV16-positive cancers. Germline V CDR1 and CDR2: SGHTA, FQGNSA. This CDR3 is 16 amino acids long. V lost 1 base, J lost 0 bases, and 13 bases lay in between. Over chemoradiotherapy, repertoires were sampled more than once. Produced via immunoSEQ multiplex PCR; TCRdb's table is partial and in-frame only. Among approximately 8,200 clones listed, 70% to 85% were seen once. V usage is TRBV7-2 and J usage is TRBJ2-7; D might be TRBD2 (5 bases). This TCR was sampled from a human donor with HPV-associated anogenital cancer. The sample here was blood, taken from a patient who underwent chemoradiotherapy. CDR3 amino acids: CASSLVHGNPSYEQYF. For the CDR3, the DNA is TGTGCCAGCAGCTTAGTACACGGGAACCCCTCCTACGAGCAGTACTTC. The full variable domain, with the rest looked up from reference TRBV7-2 and TRBJ2-7, is GAGVSQSPSNKVTEKGKDVELRCDPISGHTALYWYRQSLGQGLEFLIYFQGNSAPDKSGLPSDRFSAERTGGSVSTLTIQRTQQEDSAVYLCASSLVHGNPSYEQYFGPGTRLTVT.